The entry that follows covers one T cell receptor (beta chain) sequence. The antigen is unknown. V lost 2 bases to trimming and J lost 0 bases, with 10 bases between them. Germline CDR1 and CDR2: DFQATT and SNEGSKA (reference sequence). The CDR3 has 15 amino acids. Employing constant-segment primers, 5'RACE generated TCR alpha and TCR beta cDNA libraries bearing sample barcodes and UMIs. TCRdb ran MiXCR on the 5' RACE reads and lists one entry per CDR3 protein. Among a few hundred thousand distinct CDR3 sequences listed, approximately 10% were seen once. This sample was taken from a study of T-cell memory formation after mild COVID-19. The study's findings and limits: Pre-infection memory harbored some responding clones, suggesting cross-reactive memory joined. CD4/CD8 balance characterized clones contracting day 15 to 85, and CD4+ skew characterized later expanders. Those CD4+ clones that contracted were mainly in CM and EM (CD8+ ones in EMRA).

The specimen was PBMCs or a T cell subset sorted from them (not recorded which). The rearrangement joins TRBV20-1 to TRBJ2-2; perhaps D is TRBD1 or TRBD2 (6 bases each). This TCR was sampled from a man aged 18 to 29 who had mild COVID-19 (a few samples of this study predate the infection). Cell type and time point are not known. CDR3 amino acids: CSARLGGTNTGELFF. CDR3 coding DNA: TGCAGTGCTAGATTAGGGGGGACGAACACCGGGGAGCTGTTTTTT.